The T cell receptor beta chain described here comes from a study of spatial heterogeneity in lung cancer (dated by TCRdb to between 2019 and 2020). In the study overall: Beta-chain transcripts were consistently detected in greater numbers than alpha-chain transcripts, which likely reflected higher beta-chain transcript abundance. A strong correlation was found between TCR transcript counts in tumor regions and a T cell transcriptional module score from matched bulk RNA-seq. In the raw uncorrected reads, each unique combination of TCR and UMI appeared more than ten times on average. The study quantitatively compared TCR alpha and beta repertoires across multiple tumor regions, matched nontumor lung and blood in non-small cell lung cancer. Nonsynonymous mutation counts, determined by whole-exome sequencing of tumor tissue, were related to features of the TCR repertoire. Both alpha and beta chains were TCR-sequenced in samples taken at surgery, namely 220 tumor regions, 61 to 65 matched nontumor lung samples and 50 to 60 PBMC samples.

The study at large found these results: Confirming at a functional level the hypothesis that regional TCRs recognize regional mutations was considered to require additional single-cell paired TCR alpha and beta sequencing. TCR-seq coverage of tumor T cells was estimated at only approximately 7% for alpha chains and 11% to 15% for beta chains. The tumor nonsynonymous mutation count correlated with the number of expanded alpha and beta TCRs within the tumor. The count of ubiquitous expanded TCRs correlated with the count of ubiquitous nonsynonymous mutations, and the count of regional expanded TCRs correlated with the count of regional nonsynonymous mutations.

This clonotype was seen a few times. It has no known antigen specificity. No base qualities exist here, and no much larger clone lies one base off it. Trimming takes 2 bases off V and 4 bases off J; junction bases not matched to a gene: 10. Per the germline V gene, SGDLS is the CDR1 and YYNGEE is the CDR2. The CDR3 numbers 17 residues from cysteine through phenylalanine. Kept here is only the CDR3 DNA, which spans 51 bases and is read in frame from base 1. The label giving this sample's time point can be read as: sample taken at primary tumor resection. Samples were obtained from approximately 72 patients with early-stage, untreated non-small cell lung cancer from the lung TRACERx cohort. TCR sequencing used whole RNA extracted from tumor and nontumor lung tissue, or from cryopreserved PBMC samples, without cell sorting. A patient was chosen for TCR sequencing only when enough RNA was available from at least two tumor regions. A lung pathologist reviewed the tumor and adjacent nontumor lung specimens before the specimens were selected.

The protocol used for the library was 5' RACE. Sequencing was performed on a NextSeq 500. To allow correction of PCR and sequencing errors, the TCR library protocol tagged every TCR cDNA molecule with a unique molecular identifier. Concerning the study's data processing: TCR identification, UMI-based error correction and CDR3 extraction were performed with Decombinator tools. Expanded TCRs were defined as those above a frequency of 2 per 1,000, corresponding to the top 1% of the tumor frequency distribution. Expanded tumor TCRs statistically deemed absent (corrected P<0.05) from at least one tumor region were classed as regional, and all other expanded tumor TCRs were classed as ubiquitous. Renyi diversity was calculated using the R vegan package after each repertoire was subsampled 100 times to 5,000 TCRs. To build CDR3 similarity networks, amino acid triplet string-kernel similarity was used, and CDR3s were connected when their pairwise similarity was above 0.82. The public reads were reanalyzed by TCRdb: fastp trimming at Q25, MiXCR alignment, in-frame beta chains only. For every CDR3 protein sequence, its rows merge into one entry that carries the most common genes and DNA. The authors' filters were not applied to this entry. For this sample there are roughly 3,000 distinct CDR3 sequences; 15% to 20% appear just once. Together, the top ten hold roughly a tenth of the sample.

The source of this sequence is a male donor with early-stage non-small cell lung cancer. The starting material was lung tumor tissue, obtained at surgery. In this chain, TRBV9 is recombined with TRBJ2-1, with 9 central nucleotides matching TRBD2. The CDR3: CASSVSSGAHRYNEQFF. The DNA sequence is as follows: TGTGCCAGCAGCGTTTCTAGCGGGGCCCACCGGTACAATGAGCAGTTCTTC.